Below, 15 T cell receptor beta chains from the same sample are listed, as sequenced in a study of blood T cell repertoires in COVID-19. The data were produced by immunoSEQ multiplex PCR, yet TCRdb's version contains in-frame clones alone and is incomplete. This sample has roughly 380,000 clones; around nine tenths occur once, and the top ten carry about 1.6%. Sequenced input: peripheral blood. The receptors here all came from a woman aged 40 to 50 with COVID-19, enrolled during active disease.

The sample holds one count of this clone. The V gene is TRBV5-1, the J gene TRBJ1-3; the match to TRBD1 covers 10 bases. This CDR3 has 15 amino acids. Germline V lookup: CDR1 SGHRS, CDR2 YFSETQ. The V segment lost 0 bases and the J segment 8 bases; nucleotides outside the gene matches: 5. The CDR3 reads CASSLDGTGEDTIYF. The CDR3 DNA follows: TGCGCCAGCAGCTTGGATGGGACAGGGGAGGACACCATATATTTT.

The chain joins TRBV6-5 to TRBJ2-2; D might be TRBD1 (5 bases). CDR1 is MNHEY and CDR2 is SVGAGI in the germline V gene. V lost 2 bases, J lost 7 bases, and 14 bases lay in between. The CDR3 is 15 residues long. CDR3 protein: CASSYRSPRGGELFF. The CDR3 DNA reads TGTGCCAGCAGTTACCGCAGTCCTAGGGGCGGGGAGCTGTTTTTT.

For the CDR3, the DNA is TGTGCCAGGGGGGACAGGGCCAGCGAGCAGTACTTC. It encodes CARGDRASEQYF. The chain links TRBV7-3 to TRBJ2-7; TRBD1 matches at 9 bases. Germline V lookup: CDR1 SGHTA, CDR2 FQGTGA. Germline trimming cut 9 bases from V and 6 bases from J; bases unmatched to any gene: 6. The CDR3 length is 12 residues.

CDR3 nucleotide sequence: TGTGCCAGCAGCCCACCTGGACTCGTCTTCTACAATGAGCAGTTCTTC. Encoded protein: CASSPPGLVFYNEQFF. The J gene is TRBJ2-1, the V gene TRBV5-6, with D perhaps TRBD2 (5 bases). Trimming took 4 bases from V and 3 from J, leaving 17 bases between them. Germline V lookup: CDR1 SGHDT, CDR2 YYEEEE. The CDR3 runs 16 residues.

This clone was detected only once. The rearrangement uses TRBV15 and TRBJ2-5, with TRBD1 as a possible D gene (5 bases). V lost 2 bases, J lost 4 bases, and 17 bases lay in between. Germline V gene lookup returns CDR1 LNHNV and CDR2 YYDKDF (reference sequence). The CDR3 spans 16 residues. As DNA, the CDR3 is TGTGCCACCAGCAGACCTCGGACACAAATGGGAGAGACCCAGTACTTC. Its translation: CATSRPRTQMGETQYF.

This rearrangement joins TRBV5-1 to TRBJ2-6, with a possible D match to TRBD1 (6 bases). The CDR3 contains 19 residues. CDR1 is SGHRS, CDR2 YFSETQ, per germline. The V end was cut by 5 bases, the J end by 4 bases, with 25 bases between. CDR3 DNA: TGCGCCAGCAGTTTATCGACAGGCGGTATCTCTCTGGGGGCCAACGTCCTGACTTTC. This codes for CASSLSTGGISLGANVLTF.

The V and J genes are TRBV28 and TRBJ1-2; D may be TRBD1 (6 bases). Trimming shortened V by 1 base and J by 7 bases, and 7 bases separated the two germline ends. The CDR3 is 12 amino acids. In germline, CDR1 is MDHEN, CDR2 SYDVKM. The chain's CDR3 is CASSLLGAGYTF. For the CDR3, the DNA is TGTGCCAGCAGTTTATTGGGGGCTGGCTACACCTTC.

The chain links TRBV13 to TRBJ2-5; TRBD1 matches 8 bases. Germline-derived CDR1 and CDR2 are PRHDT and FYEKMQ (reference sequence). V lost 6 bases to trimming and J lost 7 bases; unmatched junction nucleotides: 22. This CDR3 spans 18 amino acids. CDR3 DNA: TGTGCCAGCAGGTTGACAGGGGACCCTCACTCTGGTCCGGGGACCCAGTACTTC. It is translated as CASRLTGDPHSGPGTQYF. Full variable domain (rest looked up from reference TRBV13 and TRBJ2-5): AAGVIQSPRHLIKEKRETATLKCYPIPRHDTVYWYQQGPGQDPQFLISFYEKMQSDKGSIPDRFSAQQFSDYHSELNMSSLELGDSALYFCASRLTGDPHSGPGTQYFGPGTRLLVL.

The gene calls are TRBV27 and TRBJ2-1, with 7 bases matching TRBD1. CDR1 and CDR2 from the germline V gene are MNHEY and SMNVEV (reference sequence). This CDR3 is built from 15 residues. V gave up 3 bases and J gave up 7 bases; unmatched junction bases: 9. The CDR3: CASSFTRQGANEQFF. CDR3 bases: TGTGCCAGCAGTTTTACGAGACAGGGTGCGAATGAGCAGTTCTTC.

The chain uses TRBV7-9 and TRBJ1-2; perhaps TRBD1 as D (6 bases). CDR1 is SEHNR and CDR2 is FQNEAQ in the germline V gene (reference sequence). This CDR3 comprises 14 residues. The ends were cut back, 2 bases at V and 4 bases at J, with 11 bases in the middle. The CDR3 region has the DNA TGTGCCAGCAGCTTATTACAGGGATCCTATGGCTACACCTTC. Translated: CASSLLQGSYGYTF. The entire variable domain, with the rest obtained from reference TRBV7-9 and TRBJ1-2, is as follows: DTGVSQNPRHKITKRGQNVTFRCDPISEHNRLYWYRQTLGQGPEFLTYFQNEAQLEKSRLLSDRFSAERPKGSFSTLEIQRTEQGDSAMYLCASSLLQGSYGYTFGSGTRLTVV.

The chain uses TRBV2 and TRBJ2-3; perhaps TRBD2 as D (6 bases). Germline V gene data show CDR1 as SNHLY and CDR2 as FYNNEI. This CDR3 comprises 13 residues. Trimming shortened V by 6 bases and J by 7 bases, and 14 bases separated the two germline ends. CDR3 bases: TGTGCCAGCAGCGGAGGGGTGGGATATACGCAGTATTTT. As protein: CASSGGVGYTQYF.

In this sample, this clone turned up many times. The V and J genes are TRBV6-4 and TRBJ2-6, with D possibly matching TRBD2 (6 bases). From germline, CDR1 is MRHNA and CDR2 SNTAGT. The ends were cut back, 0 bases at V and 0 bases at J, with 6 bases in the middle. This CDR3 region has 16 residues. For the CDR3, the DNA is TGTGCCAGCAGTGACTCGACTAGCTCTGGGGCCAACGTCCTGACTTTC. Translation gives CASSDSTSSGANVLTF.

The CDR3 DNA sequence: TGTGCCAGCAGTTTACAAGGACAGGGGGTCGTTGCGCAGTATTTT. The encoded protein is CASSLQGQGVVAQYF. The chain recombines TRBV27 with TRBJ2-3; the match to TRBD1 covers 10 bases. The CDR3 runs to 15 residues. Germline CDR1 MNHEY, CDR2 SMNVEV (reference sequence). V shed 2 bases and J 10 bases; nucleotides not matched to a gene: 9.

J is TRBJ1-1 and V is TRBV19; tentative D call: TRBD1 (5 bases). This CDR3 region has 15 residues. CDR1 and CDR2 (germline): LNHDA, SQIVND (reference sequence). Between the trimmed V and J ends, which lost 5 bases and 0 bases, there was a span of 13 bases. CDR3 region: CASSPLRQLNTEAFF. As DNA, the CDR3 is TGTGCCAGTAGTCCGCTGAGACAGCTGAACACTGAAGCTTTCTTT.

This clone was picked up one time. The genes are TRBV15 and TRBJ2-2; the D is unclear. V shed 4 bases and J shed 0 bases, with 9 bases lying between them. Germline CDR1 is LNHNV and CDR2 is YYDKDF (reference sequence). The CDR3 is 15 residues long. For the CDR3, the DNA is TGTGCCACCAGCAAGAGAGGCGCGAACACCGGGGAGCTGTTTTTT. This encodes CATSKRGANTGELFF.